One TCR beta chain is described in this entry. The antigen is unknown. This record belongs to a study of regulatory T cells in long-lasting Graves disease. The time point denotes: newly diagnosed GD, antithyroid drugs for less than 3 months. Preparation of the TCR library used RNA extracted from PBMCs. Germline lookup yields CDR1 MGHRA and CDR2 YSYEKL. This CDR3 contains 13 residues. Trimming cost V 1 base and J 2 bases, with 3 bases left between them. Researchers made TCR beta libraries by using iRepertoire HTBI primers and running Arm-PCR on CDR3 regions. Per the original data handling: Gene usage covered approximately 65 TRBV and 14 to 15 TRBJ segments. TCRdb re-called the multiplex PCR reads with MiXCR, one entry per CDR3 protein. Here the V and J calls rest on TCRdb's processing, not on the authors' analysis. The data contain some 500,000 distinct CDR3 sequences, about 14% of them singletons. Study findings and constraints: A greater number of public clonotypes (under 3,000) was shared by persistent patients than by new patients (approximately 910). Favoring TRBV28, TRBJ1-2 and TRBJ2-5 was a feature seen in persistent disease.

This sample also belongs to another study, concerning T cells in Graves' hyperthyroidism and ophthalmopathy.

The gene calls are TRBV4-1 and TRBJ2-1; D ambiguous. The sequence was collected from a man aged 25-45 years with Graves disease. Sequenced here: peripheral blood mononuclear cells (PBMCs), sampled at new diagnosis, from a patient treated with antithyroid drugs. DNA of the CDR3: TGCGCCAGCAGCCAAGTAACCTACAATGAGCAGTTCTTC. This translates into CASSQVTYNEQFF.